Following are 22 T cell receptor beta chains from one sample sequenced in a study of T cell responses to AZD1222 COVID-19 vaccine. TCRdb's table, derived via immunoSEQ multiplex PCR, lists solely in-frame clones and lacks some. The sample includes some 110,000 clones, 90% to 95% seen only once; the top ten take under 3.5%. The input for sequencing was peripheral blood, taken on day 0 of AZD1222 vaccination. These receptors all stem from an adult in good health.

The chain joins TRBV18 to TRBJ1-3; 7 bases align to TRBD1. CDR1 is KGHSH and CDR2 is LQKENI in the germline V gene. Germline trimming cut 3 bases from V and 2 bases from J; bases unmatched to any gene: 13. The CDR3 spans 18 residues. The CDR3 region has the DNA TGTGCCAGCTCACCTCAATGGACAGGAGAAAGTACTGGAAACACCATATATTTT. As protein: CASSPQWTGESTGNTIYF.

Concerning this clone itself: One end of the junction varies from germline; a read error may be responsible. This chain uses TRBV7-8 with TRBJ2-2; perhaps TRBD2 as D (6 bases). Germline assignment: CDR1 SGHVS and CDR2 FQNEAQ. This CDR3 is 12 amino acids long. CDR3 in amino acids: CASSLDWGELFF. The CDR3, as DNA: TGTGCCAGCAGCTTAGATTGGGGGGAACTGTTTTTT.

This sequence joins TRBV12-5 and TRBJ2-5, with a weak D call TRBD2 (6 bases). This CDR3 comprises 13 residues. Deletions cut 2 bases from V and 4 bases from J, with 8 bases between. CDR1 is LGHNT and CDR2 is FRNRAP in the germline V gene. This chain's CDR3 is CASGLWGGETQYF. DNA of the CDR3: TGTGCTAGTGGTTTGTGGGGAGGAGAGACCCAGTACTTC.

The V call is TRBV5-6, the J call TRBJ1-3; D gene ambiguous. Germline loops: CDR1 SGHDT, CDR2 YYEEEE. CDR3 length equals 16 residues. Trimming removed 1 base at V and 0 bases at J, with 11 bases between. The CDR3 loop is CASSLFLRDSGNTIYF. The CDR3 DNA reads as TGTGCCAGCAGCTTGTTTTTAAGGGACTCTGGAAACACCATATATTTT.

J is TRBJ2-3 and V is TRBV14; D is undetermined. This CDR3 spans 12 amino acids. Between the trimmed V and J ends, which lost 5 bases and 3 bases, there was a span of 6 bases. Germline assignment: CDR1 SGHDN and CDR2 FVKESK. CDR3 nucleotides: TGTGCCAGCAGCTATCGTACAGATACGCAGTATTTT. The encoded protein is CASSYRTDTQYF.

The J gene is TRBJ2-5, the V gene TRBV12-5; TRBD2 agrees at 10 bases. Germline V gene sequence: CDR1 LGHNT, CDR2 FRNRAP. CDR3 length equals 20 residues. The V segment lost 6 bases and the J segment 2 bases; nucleotides outside the gene matches: 21. CDR3 region: CASGIHLSGRAFSRQETQYF. In nucleotides, the CDR3 is TGTGCTAGTGGGATCCATCTCAGCGGGAGGGCCTTTAGTAGGCAAGAGACCCAGTACTTC. Drawing the rest from reference TRBV12-5 and TRBJ2-5, the complete variable domain is DARVTQTPRHKVTEMGQEVTMRCQPILGHNTVFWYRQTMMQGLELLAYFRNRAPLDDSGMPKDRFSAEMPDATLATLKIQPSEPRDSAVYFCASGIHLSGRAFSRQETQYFGPGTRLLVL.

V and J are TRBV21-1 and TRBJ2-5; the table's D call, TRBD2, was not checked against the DNA. TRBV21-1 is classified as a pseudogene. The CDR3 has 15 amino acids. CDR3 in DNA: TGTGCCAGCAGCAGCGTAGCGGGAGGTCAAGAGACCCAGTACTTC. As protein: CASSSVAGGQETQYF.

The chain recombines TRBV11-2 with TRBJ1-4, with D perhaps TRBD1 (5 bases). Trimming left V 5 bases short and J 11 bases short, with 18 bases between. Germline CDR1 and CDR2: SGHAT and FQNNGV. The CDR3 is made up of 14 amino acids. CDR3 nucleotide sequence: TGTGCCAGCAGCCTCGGCGGGGGGATTTCGAAACTGTTTTTT. Amino acid sequence: CASSLGGGISKLFF.

The DNA for the CDR3 is TGTGCCAGTAGTCAGGGATACACTGAAGCTTTCTTT. It codes for CASSQGYTEAFF. V gene TRBV19 combines with J gene TRBJ1-1; D is perhaps TRBD1 (5 bases). CDR1 and CDR2 from the germline V gene are LNHDA and SQIVND (reference sequence). This CDR3 contains 12 residues. V was clipped by 5 bases and J by 3 bases, with 7 bases between them. The whole variable domain, filled in from reference TRBV19 and TRBJ1-1, reads DGGITQSPKYLFRKEGQNVTLSCEQNLNHDAMYWYRQDPGQGLRLIYYSQIVNDFQKGDIAEGYSVSREKKESFPLTVTSAQKNPTAFYLCASSQGYTEAFFGQGTRLTVV.

The CDR3 DNA is TGTGCCAGCAGCCTACAACTAGCGAGGTATGAGCAGTTCTTC. Its translation: CASSLQLARYEQFF. The gene calls are TRBV5-4 and TRBJ2-1, with 7 bases fitting TRBD2. V was pared by 4 bases and J by 8 bases, with 9 bases of the junction left unmatched. The CDR3 length is 14 residues. From germline, CDR1 is SGHNT and CDR2 YYREEE (reference sequence).

This chain uses TRBV10-3 with TRBJ1-2; 8 positions match TRBD1. This CDR3 is 12 amino acids long. The V gene's germline CDR1 is ENHRY and CDR2 SYGVKD. The junction had 4 bases not matched to a gene; V was cut back by 5 bases and J by 8 bases. The CDR3 DNA reads as TGTGCCATCAGTCAACAGGGGGAAGGCTACACCTTC. Translating it yields CAISQQGEGYTF.

This clone was observed a single time. The rearrangement joins TRBV6-5 to TRBJ2-7; D remains unclear. Germline V CDR1 and CDR2: MNHEY, SVGAGI. Trimming removed 5 bases from V and 3 bases from J, with 8 bases in between. This CDR3 contains 12 residues. The CDR3 here is CASSRTSYEQYF. The CDR3 nucleotides read TGTGCCAGCAGTCGGACCAGCTACGAGCAGTACTTC.

The chain links TRBV10-3 to TRBJ1-2, with 7 bases identical to TRBD1. The CDR3 runs to 15 residues. Germline V gene data show CDR1 as ENHRY and CDR2 as SYGVKD. The V segment lost 6 bases and the J segment 2 bases; nucleotides outside the gene matches: 9. CDR3: CAIRGTDRLNYGYTF. The CDR3 region has the DNA TGTGCCATCAGAGGAACGGACAGGTTAAACTATGGCTACACCTTC.

The V and J genes are TRBV9 and TRBJ2-4, with D maybe TRBD2 (5 bases). The V gene's germline CDR1 is SGDLS and CDR2 YYNGEE. CDR3 length: 14 amino acids. Trimming removed 2 bases at V and 11 bases at J, with 17 bases between. DNA for the CDR3: TGTGCCAGCAGCGTCGAACCTGGAGGACTTTTTCAGTACTTC. This gives the protein CASSVEPGGLFQYF.

The chain recombines TRBV10-3 with TRBJ1-1; D unresolved. The CDR3 runs to 15 residues. Germline V gene data show CDR1 as ENHRY and CDR2 as SYGVKD. V was trimmed by 0 bases and J by 3 bases, leaving 11 bases between them. The CDR3 DNA reads TGTGCCATCAGTGAGTCGAGTTACGGGGACACTGAAGCTTTCTTT. Its translation is CAISESSYGDTEAFF.

The gene calls are TRBV29-1 and TRBJ1-4; perhaps TRBD1 as D (5 bases). V lost 0 bases, J lost 10 bases, and 12 bases lay in between. Germline values: CDR1 SQVTM, CDR2 ANQGSEA. CDR3 length: 13 amino acids. The CDR3: CSVEDQRGGKLFF. DNA for the CDR3: TGCAGCGTTGAAGATCAGAGGGGCGGAAAACTGTTTTTT.

V gene TRBV12-3 or TRBV12-4 combines with J gene TRBJ1-5, with D possibly matching TRBD1 (5 bases). The CDR3 totals 13 residues. V lost 3 bases to trimming and J lost 8 bases, with 11 bases between them. The CDR3 nucleotides are TGTGCCAGCAGTTTCCTACAGGATAAGCCCCAGCATTTT. It translates to CASSFLQDKPQHF.

The V and J genes are TRBV6-1 and TRBJ1-6; TRBD1 aligns across 8 bases. CDR1 is MNHNS and CDR2 is SASEGT in the germline V gene. J was trimmed by 4 bases and V by 2 bases; bases with no gene match: 7. This CDR3 spans 17 amino acids. The CDR3: CASSESRGPYYNSPLHF. The CDR3 DNA reads TGTGCCAGCAGTGAATCCAGGGGGCCGTATTATAATTCACCCCTCCACTTT.

The chain carries TRBV27 and TRBJ2-1; TRBD2 might be the D (6 bases). The CDR3 totals 13 residues. Trimming stripped 8 bases from V and 7 bases from J, with 15 bases between. The germline gives CDR1 MNHEY, CDR2 SMNVEV (reference sequence). CDR3 coding DNA: TGTGCCAGCCTGGGGGGAGGAAGGAATGAGCAGTTCTTC. Translated, it gives CASLGGGRNEQFF.

The chain links TRBV6-5 to TRBJ2-1, with D unresolved. Per germline, CDR1 MNHEY and CDR2 SVGAGI. The V gene lost 7 bases and the J gene lost 2 bases, with 15 bases spanning the gap. This CDR3 has 15 amino acids. The CDR3 bases are TGTGCCAGCATCACGGCACGGTTCGCCTACAATGAGCAGTTCTTC. This translates into CASITARFAYNEQFF.

The chain carries TRBV4-2 and TRBJ2-3; D possibly uses TRBD1 or TRBD2 (5 bases each). Trimming removed 4 bases at V and 6 bases at J, with 17 bases between. There are 15 residues in the CDR3. Germline V lookup: CDR1 LGHNA, CDR2 YNFKEQ. The CDR3 reads CASSRGETLGDTQYF. CDR3 DNA sequence: TGTGCCAGCAGCCGAGGGGAGACTCTAGGCGATACGCAGTATTTT.

The chain carries TRBV11-2 and TRBJ1-2; D is unresolved. The CDR3 contains 14 residues. Trimming removed 5 bases from V and 0 bases from J, with 10 bases in between. From germline, CDR1 is SGHAT and CDR2 FQNNGV. CDR3 bases: TGTGCCAGCAGCAACAGAGAAGCTAACTATGGCTACACCTTC. Its translation: CASSNREANYGYTF.